This entry lists 12 T cell receptor beta chains sequenced from one sample in a study of beta chain features in type 1 diabetes. Since all of the isolated RNA was reverse transcribed, expressed TCRB transcripts were what got sequenced. The method was immunoSEQ multiplex PCR; TCRdb's version includes in-frame clones alone and lacks a portion of them. The table shows about 220,000 clones, with about a tenth occurring only once. The sample consisted of central memory CD4+ T cells from blood. Source of these receptors: a young man in good health.

The chain uses TRBV5-6 and TRBJ2-2; D could derive from TRBD1 or TRBD2 (5 bases each). Germline CDR1 SGHDT, CDR2 YYEEEE. The CDR3 is made up of 16 amino acids. The germline V and J ends were trimmed by 6 bases and 1 base, with 16 bases remaining between them. CDR3 DNA sequence: TGTGCCAGCACCAGAAGGGACCACGGGAACACCGGGGAGCTGTTTTTT. This gives the protein CASTRRDHGNTGELFF.

This clone was detected a few times. This sequence joins TRBV6-1 and TRBJ2-1, with 7 bases that match TRBD2. Germline CDR1 MNHNS, CDR2 SASEGT. The CDR3 is 15 amino acids. V was pared by 2 bases and J by 9 bases, with 10 bases of the junction left unmatched. The CDR3 DNA follows: TGTGCCAGCAGTGAATTTGGCGGGAGATCGGGTGAGCAGTTCTTC. It yields the protein CASSEFGGRSGEQFF.

The chain couples TRBV18 to TRBJ2-7; a possible D gene is TRBD1 (5 bases). The CDR3 has 14 amino acids. CDR1 is KGHSH and CDR2 is LQKENI in the germline V gene. Deletions cut 1 base from V and 7 bases from J, with 14 bases between. In DNA form, the CDR3 reads TGTGCCAGCTCACCACGACAGAACGCTGGGGAGCAGTACTTC. Translation gives CASSPRQNAGEQYF.

The chain is built from TRBV29-1 and TRBJ1-1, with D perhaps matching TRBD1 (5 bases). Per the germline V gene, CDR1 is SQVTM and CDR2 is ANQGSEA. The CDR3 is made up of 12 amino acids. The V end lost 6 bases, the J end lost 10 bases, and 18 bases lay between the germline ends. The CDR3: CSVPQGLRGAFF. CDR3 coding DNA: TGCAGCGTGCCCCAGGGCCTCCGCGGAGCTTTCTTT.

This clone was seen a few times. The chain is built from TRBV28 and TRBJ2-1; 8 bases are shared with TRBD2. Germline V CDR1 and CDR2: MDHEN, SYDVKM. Trimming took 7 bases from V and 13 from J; bases not matched to a gene: 15. The CDR3 consists of 14 residues. CDR3 protein: CASTLSRRRGDQFF. The DNA of the CDR3 is TGTGCCAGCACCTTAAGTAGACGGCGGGGGGACCAGTTCTTC.

This clone was picked up a small number of times. Within the sample, other DNA sequences also encode this same CDR3. CDR3 sequence (DNA): TGTGCCAGCTCGCCGGGACAGGGATCCTACGAGCAGTACTTC. It translates to CASSPGQGSYEQYF. The rearrangement uses TRBV18 and TRBJ2-7; 9 bases line up with TRBD1. Germline assignment: CDR1 KGHSH and CDR2 LQKENI. The CDR3 length is 14 residues. Trimming removed 6 bases from V and 1 base from J; junction bases left unmatched: 4.

This chain links TRBV20-1 with TRBJ1-2; 7 nucleotides line up with TRBD1. V lost 6 bases and J lost 4; bases outside the gene matches: 2. The CDR3 has 11 amino acids. CDR1 DFQATT and CDR2 SNEGSKA come from the germline V gene (reference sequence). The CDR3 nucleotides are TGCAGTGCGGACAGGCTCTATGGCTACACCTTC. Amino acid sequence: CSADRLYGYTF.

The chain links TRBV4-1 to TRBJ2-3; TRBD2 matches at 11 bases. The CDR3 runs to 20 residues. V lost 2 bases and J lost 0; bases outside the gene matches: 13. Germline-derived CDR1 and CDR2 are MGHRA and YSYEKL. CDR3 in DNA: TGCGCCAGCAGCCAAAGACTAGCGGGATTCCAATCAACTAGCACAGATACGCAGTATTTT. Protein product: CASSQRLAGFQSTSTDTQYF.

This sequence joins TRBV2 and TRBJ1-4; the D is unclear. The CDR3 is 16 residues long. The germline gives CDR1 SNHLY, CDR2 FYNNEI. Trimming stripped 5 bases from V and 3 bases from J, with 16 bases between. The CDR3 loop is CASSSLRTAANEKLFF. The DNA for the CDR3 is TGTGCCAGCAGTAGCCTGAGGACGGCTGCTAATGAAAAACTGTTTTTT.

This clone showed up just a few times. The chain uses TRBV10-3 and TRBJ2-1; TRBD2 matches at 10 bases. The CDR3 runs 14 residues. V was pared by 6 bases and J by 8 bases, with 7 bases of the junction left unmatched. The germline CDR1 and CDR2 sequences are ENHRY and SYGVKD. The CDR3 loop reads CAIRGLAKRDEQFF. CDR3 bases: TGTGCCATCAGGGGACTAGCGAAGCGGGATGAGCAGTTCTTC.

The V call is TRBV5-6, the J call TRBJ1-1, with D unresolved. V lost 2 bases to trimming and J lost 7 bases, with 9 bases between them. Germline-derived CDR1 and CDR2 are SGHDT and YYEEEE. The CDR3 is 12 amino acids. In DNA form, the CDR3 reads TGTGCCAGCAGCTTAAAACGGCTTGAAGCTTTCTTT. It translates to CASSLKRLEAFF.

The chain couples TRBV29-1 to TRBJ2-3, with 10 bases aligning to TRBD2. The germline V gene has CDR1 SQVTM and CDR2 ANQGSEA. Losses at the gene ends were 6 bases for V and 1 base for J; bases not matched to a gene: 1. CDR3 length: 13 residues. The CDR3 sequence: CSVTSGRTDTQYF. The CDR3 region has the DNA TGCAGCGTGACTAGCGGGCGCACAGATACGCAGTATTTT.